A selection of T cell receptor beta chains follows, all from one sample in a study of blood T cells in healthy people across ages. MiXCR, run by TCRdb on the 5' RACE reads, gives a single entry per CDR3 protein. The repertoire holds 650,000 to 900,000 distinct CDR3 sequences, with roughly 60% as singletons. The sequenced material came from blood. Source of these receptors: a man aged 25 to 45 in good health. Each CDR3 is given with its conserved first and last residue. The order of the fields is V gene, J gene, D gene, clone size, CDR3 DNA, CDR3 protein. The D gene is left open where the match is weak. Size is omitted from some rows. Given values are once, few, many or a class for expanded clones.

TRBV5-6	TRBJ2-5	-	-	TGTGCCAGCAGCTTTAGGGGAGGTAAAGAGACCCAGTACTTC	CASSFRGGKETQYF
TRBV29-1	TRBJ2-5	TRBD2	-	TGCAGCGTCATGGGGCGGGAGCTGGAGACCCAGTACTTC	CSVMGRELETQYF
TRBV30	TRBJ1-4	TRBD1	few	TGTGCCTGGAGCGCGACAGGGTGGGATGAAAAACTGTTTTTT	CAWSATGWDEKLFF
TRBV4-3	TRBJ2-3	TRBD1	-	TGCGCCAGCGGGGACAGTAGGGTCACAGATACGCAGTATTTT	CASGDSRVTDTQYF
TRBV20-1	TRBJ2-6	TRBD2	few	TGCAGTGCTAGATTAGCGGGGGGGCATTCTGGGGCCAACGTCTTGACTTTC	CSARLAGGHSGANVLTF
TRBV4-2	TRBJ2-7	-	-	TGTGCCAGCAGCCTCATCGCCCCAGTTGACCCTAGCTCCTACGAGCAGTACTTC	CASSLIAPVDPSSYEQYF
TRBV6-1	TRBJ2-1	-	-	TGTGCCAGCAGTGAGCCCCGTGAGCAGTTCTTC	CASSEPREQFF
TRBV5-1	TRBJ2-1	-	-	TGCGCCAGCAGGGATCTCGGTGAGCAGTTCTTC	CASRDLGEQFF
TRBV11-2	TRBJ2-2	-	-	TGTGCCAGCAACTACAGGCCCGGGGAGCTGTTTTTT	CASNYRPGELFF
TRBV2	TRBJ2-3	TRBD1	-	TGTGCCAGCAGCAAAGGGACAGTAGGCACAGATACGCAGTATTTT	CASSKGTVGTDTQYF
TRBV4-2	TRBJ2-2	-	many	TGTGCCAGCAGCCGGGGGGAGCGATCCCGAGGGGAGCTGTTTTTT	CASSRGERSRGELFF
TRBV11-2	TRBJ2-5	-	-	TGTGCCAGCAGCTTTTCCAAAGGGGAGCAGTACTTC	CASSFSKGEQYF
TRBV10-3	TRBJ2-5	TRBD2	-	TGTGCCATCAGTGACCTAGGGACTAGCGGGGACTACAATGAGCAGTACTTC	CAISDLGTSGDYNEQYF
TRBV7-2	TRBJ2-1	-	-	TGTGCCAGCAGCTTATTTATTAATGAGCAGTTCTTC	CASSLFINEQFF
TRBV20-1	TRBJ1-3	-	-	TGCAGTGCTAGATTGTCCTACAGGGAATCTGGAAACACCATATATTTT	CSARLSYRESGNTIYF
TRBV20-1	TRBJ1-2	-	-	TGCAGTGTTCCCCTACAACAGGGAGTCTATGGCTACACCTTC	CSVPLQQGVYGYTF
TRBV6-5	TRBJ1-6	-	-	TGTGCCAGCAGTTACGAAGGCGAGCAAGCGACACCCCTCCACTTT	CASSYEGEQATPLHF
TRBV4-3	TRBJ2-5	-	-	TGCGCCAGCATCCAAGATTACAGGGTGGGAGAGACCCAGTACTTC	CASIQDYRVGETQYF
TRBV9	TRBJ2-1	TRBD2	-	TGTGCCAGCAGCGGACGAGCGGGGGGGCCAAATGAGCAGTTCTTC	CASSGRAGGPNEQFF
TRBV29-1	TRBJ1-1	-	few	TGCAGCGTTCGGAGCACTGAAGCTTTCTTT	CSVRSTEAFF
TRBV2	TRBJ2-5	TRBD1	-	TGTGCCAGCATCGTATTCAGGGGGCAAGAGACCCAGTACTTC	CASIVFRGQETQYF
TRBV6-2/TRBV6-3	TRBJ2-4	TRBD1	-	TGTGCCAGCAGTTACTTGTCCGACAGGGCCTTGGACATTCAGTACTTC	CASSYLSDRALDIQYF
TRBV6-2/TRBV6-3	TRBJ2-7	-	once	TGTGCCAGCAAGAAAGCGACCTACGAGCAGTACTTC	CASKKATYEQYF
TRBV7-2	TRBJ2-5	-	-	TGTGCCAGCAGCCCGCTTGTAAGCGTGGAGACCCAGTACTTC	CASSPLVSVETQYF
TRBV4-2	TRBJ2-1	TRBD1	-	TGTGCCAGCAGCCAAGACAGGGGGCAGTCAGGAGAGACCCAGTTCTTC	CASSQDRGQSGETQFF
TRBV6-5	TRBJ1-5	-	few	TGTGCCAGCAGTTACTCGAGATATAGCAATCAGCCCCAGCATTTT	CASSYSRYSNQPQHF
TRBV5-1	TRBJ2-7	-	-	TGCGCCAGCAGCTTGGGACCCCGGGCAGAAGACGAGCAGTACTTC	CASSLGPRAEDEQYF
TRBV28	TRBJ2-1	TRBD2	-	TGTGCCAGCAGTTCCCTAGCGGGGGGGCGATCTGAGCAGTTCTTC	CASSSLAGGRSEQFF
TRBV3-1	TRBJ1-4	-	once	TGTGCCAGCAGCCCCCGGGAGGGGTTCGGCGAAAAACTGTTTTTT	CASSPREGFGEKLFF
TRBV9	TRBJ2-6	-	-	TGTGCCAGCAGCGACCCGTCAAGGGGCTCTGGGGCCAACGTCCTGACTTTC	CASSDPSRGSGANVLTF
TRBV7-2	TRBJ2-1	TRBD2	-	TGTGCCAGCAGCCGGAGCGGGGGCCTATACAATGAGCAGTTCTTC	CASSRSGGLYNEQFF
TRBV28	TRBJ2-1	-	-	TGTGCCAGCACCCGTGTCGATCATGGGGGGAATGAGCAGTTCTTC	CASTRVDHGGNEQFF
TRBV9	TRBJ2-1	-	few	TGTGCCAGTTGCGCCGGCGTTGTCAATGAGCAGTTCTTC	CASCAGVVNEQFF
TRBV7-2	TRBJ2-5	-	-	TGTGCCAGCAGCTTAGTCACAGAAAGCGGGACCCAGTACTTC	CASSLVTESGTQYF
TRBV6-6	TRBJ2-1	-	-	TGTGCCAGCAGTTGGGGCGAATTCGGGAACTACAATGAGCAGTTCTTC	CASSWGEFGNYNEQFF
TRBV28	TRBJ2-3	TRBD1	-	TGTGCCAGCAGTCTCGGGACAGGGGCCTTCTCTACCCTTACGCAGTATTTT	CASSLGTGAFSTLTQYF
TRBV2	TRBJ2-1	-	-	TGTGCCAGCAGTCGTGGGTACTCCTACAATGAGCAGTTCTTC	CASSRGYSYNEQFF
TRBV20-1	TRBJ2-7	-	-	TGCAGTGGTAGCGTTGGCTCCTACGAGCAGTACTTC	CSGSVGSYEQYF
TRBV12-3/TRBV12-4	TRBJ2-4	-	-	TGTGCCAGCAGCCCAACGGAGTTGGGAAACATTCAGTACTTC	CASSPTELGNIQYF
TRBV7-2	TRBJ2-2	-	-	TGTGCCAGCAGCTTAAGTTTAACCGGGGAGCTGTTTTTT	CASSLSLTGELFF
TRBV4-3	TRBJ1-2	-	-	TGCGCCAGCAGCCAAGCTCAGGTCAAGGGGACCGGTGGCTACACCTTC	CASSQAQVKGTGGYTF
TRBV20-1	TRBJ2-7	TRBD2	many	TGCAGTGCCCGAACGGCGGGGGGCCCTCGTGGGATTGACGAGCAGTACTTC	CSARTAGGPRGIDEQYF
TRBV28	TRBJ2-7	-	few	TGTGCCAGCAGTTTAAGGCGGGAACAGCAGTACTTC	CASSLRREQQYF
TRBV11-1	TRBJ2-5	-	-	TGTGCCAGCAGCATCCGTGAGGTCGGGGGCACGGAGACCCAGTACTTC	CASSIREVGGTETQYF
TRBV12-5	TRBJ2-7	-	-	TGTGCTAGTGGTTTGGACAACTGGTCCCAGTACTTC	CASGLDNWSQYF
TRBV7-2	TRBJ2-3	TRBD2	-	TGTGCCAGCAGCTTAGCGAGGTTAGCGGGGGGTCCGGCGCCCGCAGATACGCAGTATTTT	CASSLARLAGGPAPADTQYF